This T cell receptor (beta chain) is from a study of T cell changes during pregnancy in multiple sclerosis. Assay: immunoSEQ multiplex PCR; the TCRdb copy retains only in-frame clones and omits some. The sample shows tens of thousands of clones, around nine tenths of them seen only once. The sample in question was CD4+ T cells from peripheral blood mononuclear cells, obtained in the third trimester of pregnancy. This TCR was recovered from a female donor with multiple sclerosis, enrolled in a pregnancy study.

DNA for the CDR3: TGTGCCTGGAGTGCAGGCGGGCTAGGCACCATATATTTT. Its protein product is CAWSAGGLGTIYF. This sequence joins TRBV30 and TRBJ1-3; no reliable D call. Germline CDR1 GTSNPN, CDR2 SVGIG (reference sequence). Trimming pared 1 base from V and 9 bases from J, leaving 13 bases between. The CDR3 runs to 13 residues.